This TCR beta chain was identified during a study of T cells in Graves' hyperthyroidism and ophthalmopathy. TCR beta CDR3 sequences were amplified from RNA transcripts. Using the HTBI primer set, a first-round RT-PCR was run on the TCR CDR3. Via MiXCR, TCRdb re-called the multiplex PCR reads, giving one row per CDR3 protein. Seen here are hundreds of thousands of distinct CDR3 sequences, 15% to 19% observed once, and the top ten hold 7.7%. This CDR3 is built from 14 residues. V was pared by 2 bases and J by 1 base, with 8 bases between. Per the germline V gene, CDR1 is SNHLY and CDR2 is FYNNEI. This clonotype was observed many times.

The specimen was blood. This TCR was recovered from a woman in her late teens or twenties with Graves' hyperthyroidism. The J gene is TRBJ1-1, the V gene TRBV2; D unresolved. The CDR3 region is CASSENRANTEAFF. DNA for the CDR3: TGTGCCAGCAGTGAAAACCGGGCGAACACTGAAGCTTTCTTT.